A selection of T cell receptor beta chains follows, all from one sample in a study of OX40 agonist ivuxolimab in advanced cancers. The assay was immunoSEQ multiplex PCR, and TCRdb's table has in-frame clones only and misses some. The data show tens of thousands of clones, with roughly 88% seen just once and under 45% held by the top ten. The material was CD4+ or CD8+ T cells sorted from blood, obtained in a trial of the OX40 agonist ivuxolimab. The origin of the receptors is an adult with an advanced solid tumor such as melanoma, head and neck, liver or kidney cancer. Each CDR3 is given with its conserved first and last residue. Fields, in order: CDR3 DNA, CDR3 protein, clone size, V gene, J gene, D gene. D genes are given only for firm matches. Size tells how often a clone was seen (once, few, many) or the class of an expanded clone, and some rows leave it out.

DNA: TGTGCCAGTAGTATGGTCAGGGGGCGCCCACAAGAGACCCAGTACTTC; CDR3: CASSMVRGRPQETQYF; size: .; V: TRBV19; J: TRBJ2-5; D: TRBD1
DNA: TGTGCCAGCAGCTTGAGACTAGCGGGGAGGGATGAGCAGTTCTTC; CDR3: CASSLRLAGRDEQFF; size: .; V: TRBV9; J: TRBJ2-1; D: TRBD2
DNA: TGTGCCAGCAGCCAAGATCGTGGGAAACTGTTTTTT; CDR3: CASSQDRGKLFF; size: .; V: TRBV14; J: TRBJ1-4; D: .
DNA: TGTGCCAGCGGCGAGACAGGGATCGGAACTGAAGCTTTCTTT; CDR3: CASGETGIGTEAFF; size: .; V: TRBV2; J: TRBJ1-1; D: TRBD1
DNA: TGCGCCAGCAGCCAAGACGGGGAGCTGTTTTTT; CDR3: CASSQDGELFF; size: .; V: TRBV4-3; J: TRBJ2-2; D: .
DNA: TGTGCCAGCAGCCTTCTAAATCCAGCGGCGCAGTATTTT; CDR3: CASSLLNPAAQYF; size: .; V: TRBV6-1; J: TRBJ2-3; D: .
DNA: TGCGCCAGCAGTGAGTCGGACATCTCCAATCAGCCTCAGCATTTT; CDR3: CASSESDISNQPQHF; size: .; V: TRBV10-2; J: TRBJ1-5; D: .
DNA: TGCGCCAGCAGTGAGTCCCAGCTAGCCGGGACAGGGTTCAACTATGGCTACACCTTC; CDR3: CASSESQLAGTGFNYGYTF; size: .; V: TRBV10-2; J: TRBJ1-2; D: TRBD1
DNA: TGTGCCAGCAGTTTACCACAGGTCCCCACTGAAGCTTTCTTT; CDR3: CASSLPQVPTEAFF; size: .; V: TRBV25-1; J: TRBJ1-1; D: .
DNA: TGTGCCAGCAGCTTAACAGCGGGGAACACTGAAGCTTTCTTT; CDR3: CASSLTAGNTEAFF; size: .; V: TRBV11-1; J: TRBJ1-1; D: .
DNA: TGTGCCAGTAGCCGGGACTATAACTACGAGCAGTACTTC; CDR3: CASSRDYNYEQYF; size: .; V: TRBV19; J: TRBJ2-7; D: TRBD2
DNA: TGTGCCAGCAGTGGGACTAGCTGGGGGACCCAGTACTTC; CDR3: CASSGTSWGTQYF; size: .; V: TRBV27; J: TRBJ2-5; D: TRBD2
DNA: TGTGCCAGTAGTATAGATCCGAGCAGCCAAGTGACCCAGTACTTC; CDR3: CASSIDPSSQVTQYF; size: .; V: TRBV19; J: TRBJ2-5; D: .
DNA: TGTGCCAGCAGTTACCGGGCAGCGAACACTGAAGCTTTCTTT; CDR3: CASSYRAANTEAFF; size: .; V: TRBV6-5; J: TRBJ1-1; D: .
DNA: TGTGCCAGCAGCTTGGATAGGGGAATTGGATATGGCTACACCTTC; CDR3: CASSLDRGIGYGYTF; size: .; V: TRBV5-4; J: TRBJ1-2; D: .
DNA: TGCGCCAGCAGCTTTAAGCGGGAGAACACCGGGGAGCTGTTTTTT; CDR3: CASSFKRENTGELFF; size: .; V: TRBV5-1; J: TRBJ2-2; D: TRBD2
DNA: TGTGCCAGCAGTTTTCCCGGGACGGGGGATGATACGCAGTATTTT; CDR3: CASSFPGTGDDTQYF; size: .; V: TRBV6-5; J: TRBJ2-3; D: .
DNA: TGTGCCAGCAGTAACTGGGTGCACCATATGGGGGAGCAGTACTTC; CDR3: CASSNWVHHMGEQYF; size: .; V: TRBV5-5; J: TRBJ2-7; D: .
DNA: TGTGCCAGCAGCGTAGGGCTGGAAAACACCGGGGAGCTGTTTTTT; CDR3: CASSVGLENTGELFF; size: few; V: TRBV9; J: TRBJ2-2; D: .
DNA: TGCGCCAGCAGCTTGGCCCCGGGACTGAACACTGAAGCTTTCTTT; CDR3: CASSLAPGLNTEAFF; size: .; V: TRBV5-1; J: TRBJ1-1; D: .
DNA: TGTGCCAGCAGCTTGGGACAGTCCGGCAGGGGTAATCAGCCCCAGCATTTT; CDR3: CASSLGQSGRGNQPQHF; size: .; V: TRBV5-8; J: TRBJ1-5; D: .
DNA: TGCGCCAGCAGTGAGAAGCGGGACGTCTCCTACGAGCAGTACTTC; CDR3: CASSEKRDVSYEQYF; size: .; V: TRBV10-1; J: TRBJ2-7; D: TRBD2
DNA: TGTGCCAGCAGCTTAGGCACTACGAACACTGAAGCTTTCTTT; CDR3: CASSLGTTNTEAFF; size: few; V: TRBV28; J: TRBJ1-1; D: .
DNA: TGTGCCAGCTCAGGACAGGGGGCGCCGAACAATGAGCAGTTCTTC; CDR3: CASSGQGAPNNEQFF; size: .; V: TRBV18; J: TRBJ2-1; D: TRBD1
DNA: TGTGCCAGCAGTTATTGGGATCAGCAAGAGACCCAGTACTTC; CDR3: CASSYWDQQETQYF; size: once; V: TRBV6-7; J: TRBJ2-5; D: .
DNA: TGTGCCAGTACCAAGCAGGTCAGCTCCTACAATGAGCAGTTCTTC; CDR3: CASTKQVSSYNEQFF; size: .; V: TRBV19; J: TRBJ2-1; D: .
DNA: TGTGCCAGCAGTCCAGACAGCGGAGGCACAGATACGCAGTATTTT; CDR3: CASSPDSGGTDTQYF; size: .; V: TRBV5-6; J: TRBJ2-3; D: .
DNA: TGCGCCAGCAGCTTGGCCCCGGGACTAGCATCCTACAATGAGCAGTTCTTC; CDR3: CASSLAPGLASYNEQFF; size: .; V: TRBV5-1; J: TRBJ2-1; D: TRBD2
DNA: TGTGCCAGCAGCCGAACAGGCAGGGTGCATGAGCAGTTCTTC; CDR3: CASSRTGRVHEQFF; size: .; V: TRBV5-4; J: TRBJ2-1; D: .
DNA: TGTGCCAGCAGTGTCAGCACCGGCACTTCTACGATCTGGGAGCAGTACTTC; CDR3: CASSVSTGTSTIWEQYF; size: .; V: TRBV6-1; J: TRBJ2-7; D: .
DNA: TGTGCCAGCAGCCAAGATATGGGTCCAGAGACCCAGTACTTC; CDR3: CASSQDMGPETQYF; size: once; V: TRBV14; J: TRBJ2-5; D: .
DNA: TGCAGCGTTGAGGCCCGGGTTGGGGAGCAGTTCTTC; CDR3: CSVEARVGEQFF; size: .; V: TRBV29-1; J: TRBJ2-1; D: .
DNA: TGTGCCAGCAGTTTCGATAGCGGTACCTACAATGAGCAGTTCTTC; CDR3: CASSFDSGTYNEQFF; size: .; V: TRBV6-5; J: TRBJ2-1; D: .
DNA: TGCGCCAGCAGCACGGCCACAGATACGCAGTATTTT; CDR3: CASSTATDTQYF; size: .; V: TRBV5-1; J: TRBJ2-3; D: .
DNA: TGCGCCAGCAGTGAAGGACTAGCATCTCAAGAGACCCAGTACTTC; CDR3: CASSEGLASQETQYF; size: .; V: TRBV10-1; J: TRBJ2-5; D: TRBD2
DNA: TGTGCCAGCAGTTACGCGGGATACGCCGGGGAGCTGTTTTTT; CDR3: CASSYAGYAGELFF; size: .; V: TRBV6-6; J: TRBJ2-2; D: .
DNA: TGTGCCAGTAGTCCTTCTGACAGGAGCTCCTACGAGCAGTACTTC; CDR3: CASSPSDRSSYEQYF; size: .; V: TRBV19; J: TRBJ2-7; D: .
DNA: TGTGCCAGCAGTGAATACGACAGCTCTGGAAACACCATATATTTT; CDR3: CASSEYDSSGNTIYF; size: .; V: TRBV6-1; J: TRBJ1-3; D: .
DNA: TGCGCCAGCAGCTCTAACACACCCGGGACAGGGTTCTACGAGCAGTACTTC; CDR3: CASSSNTPGTGFYEQYF; size: .; V: TRBV5-1; J: TRBJ2-7; D: TRBD1
DNA: TGTGCCAGCAGCGGACCTGACAGGCCCTCCTACAATGAGCAGTTCTTC; CDR3: CASSGPDRPSYNEQFF; size: .; V: TRBV11-2; J: TRBJ2-1; D: .
DNA: TGTGCCTGGAGTCGCCCTCGAGGGACTAGCGGGAGAAACACCGGGGAGCTGTTTTTT; CDR3: CAWSRPRGTSGRNTGELFF; size: .; V: TRBV30; J: TRBJ2-2; D: TRBD2
DNA: TGTGCCAGCAGCGTAGTGGGGTACGGCGAGCAGTACTTC; CDR3: CASSVVGYGEQYF; size: .; V: TRBV9; J: TRBJ2-7; D: .
DNA: TGCGCCAGCAGCCAAACGGAGACCCAGTACTTC; CDR3: CASSQTETQYF; size: .; V: TRBV5-1; J: TRBJ2-5; D: .
DNA: TGTGCCAGCAGGTGGGGACAGACGGACCCCACTGAAGCTTTCTTT; CDR3: CASRWGQTDPTEAFF; size: .; V: TRBV6-1; J: TRBJ1-1; D: TRBD1
DNA: TGTGCCAGCAGCCCTTCGGGGAGGCAAGAGACCCAGTACTTC; CDR3: CASSPSGRQETQYF; size: .; V: TRBV9; J: TRBJ2-5; D: .
DNA: TGTGCCAGCAGCTTGGTCTCGCGGGGAAAAGAGACCCAGTACTTC; CDR3: CASSLVSRGKETQYF; size: .; V: TRBV5-4; J: TRBJ2-5; D: .
DNA: TGTGCCAGCAGTTACTCAAACCAAGAGACCCAGTACTTC; CDR3: CASSYSNQETQYF; size: .; V: TRBV6-5; J: TRBJ2-5; D: .
DNA: TGTGCCAGCAGCTTAGCAGATAACTATGGCTACACCTTC; CDR3: CASSLADNYGYTF; size: .; V: TRBV7-9; J: TRBJ1-2; D: .
DNA: TGTGCCAGCAGTGACACAGGGGGCACCCATAGCAATCAGCCCCAGCATTTT; CDR3: CASSDTGGTHSNQPQHF; size: .; V: TRBV27; J: TRBJ1-5; D: TRBD1
DNA: TGTGCCAGCAGCTTGTCTTTATTGAACACTGAAGCTTTCTTT; CDR3: CASSLSLLNTEAFF; size: .; V: TRBV7-9; J: TRBJ1-1; D: .
DNA: TGTGCCAGCAGCCCAGGGGCCCTCGAGCAGTACTTC; CDR3: CASSPGALEQYF; size: few; V: TRBV11-2; J: TRBJ2-7; D: .